This passage covers 19 T cell receptor beta chains from one sample sequenced in a study of early T cells in non-severe SARS-CoV-2 infection. Using its own MiXCR run on the 5' RACE reads, TCRdb lists one record per CDR3 protein. The table has about 26,000 distinct CDR3 sequences, around 4% seen once. Sequenced input: whole blood. These receptors originate from an adult who was a healthcare worker with PCR-confirmed SARS-CoV-2 infection or an uninfected control (not recorded which).

This clonotype has a count of ten or more. This chain uses TRBV10-3 with TRBJ2-2; 7 nucleotides align to TRBD2. This CDR3 contains 14 residues. CDR1 is ENHRY, CDR2 SYGVKD, per germline. V dropped 8 bases and J dropped 4; count of bases not matched to a gene: 7. CDR3 in DNA: TGTGCCATCGGTCTCGGCGGGAGCACCGGGGAGCTGTTTTTT. Encoded protein: CAIGLGGSTGELFF.

This clonotype was seen at least ten times. The V and J genes are TRBV29-1 and TRBJ2-1; TRBD2 is a possible D gene (5 bases). Germline CDR1 is SQVTM and CDR2 is ANQGSEA. This CDR3 has 11 amino acids. The germline V and J ends were trimmed by 7 bases and 8 bases, with 12 bases remaining between them. The CDR3 DNA sequence: TGCAGCGCCCGGGATGTCTATGAGCAGTTCTTC. Protein: CSARDVYEQFF.

This clonotype was counted many times. The V and J genes are TRBV27 and TRBJ2-7; TRBD2 agrees at 12 bases. Germline-derived CDR1 and CDR2 are MNHEY and SMNVEV (reference sequence). Trimming at V came to 6 bases and at J to 9 bases, leaving 6 bases not matched to a gene. The CDR3 spans 13 residues. In DNA form, the CDR3 reads TGTGCCAGCAGCCTCTCGGGACTAGCGGGGCAGTACTTC. Translated: CASSLSGLAGQYF.

This clonotype has a count of ten or more. The chain joins TRBV28 to TRBJ1-5; D not resolved. The CDR3 loop spans 14 amino acids. Per germline, CDR1 MDHEN and CDR2 SYDVKM. V lost 6 bases and J 2 bases, leaving 11 bases between the germline ends. The CDR3 protein is CASSTNTRNQPQHF. The CDR3 nucleotides read TGTGCCAGCAGCACTAACACCCGCAATCAGCCCCAGCATTTT.

This clonotype was counted many times. This chain connects TRBV5-1 to TRBJ2-7; TRBD2 matches 10 bases. CDR3 size: 17 residues. Germline lookup yields CDR1 SGHRS and CDR2 YFSETQ. The ends lost 2 bases at V and 2 bases at J; junction bases unmatched: 10. The CDR3 nucleotides read TGCGCCAGCAGCTTCGAGTCTAGCGGGAGTGGAGCCTACGAGCAGTACTTC. Translating it yields CASSFESSGSGAYEQYF. The variable domain in full, with the rest retrieved from reference TRBV5-1 and TRBJ2-7, is KAGVTQTPRYLIKTRGQQVTLSCSPISGHRSVSWYQQTPGQGLQFLFEYFSETQRNKGNFPGRFSGRQFSNSRSEMNVSTLELGDSALYLCASSFESSGSGAYEQYFGPGTRLTVT.

This clonotype has ten or more counts. The chain employs TRBV20-1 and TRBJ1-4; D is possibly TRBD1 (6 bases). Germline V CDR1 and CDR2: DFQATT, SNEGSKA (reference sequence). CDR3 length equals 16 residues. Trimming pared 0 bases from V and 7 bases from J, leaving 18 bases between. This CDR3 reads CSARESSGRGGEKLFF. For the CDR3, the DNA is TGCAGTGCTAGAGAGTCTTCCGGCAGGGGTGGTGAAAAACTGTTTTTT.

This clonotype was observed at least ten times. This chain joins TRBV25-1 and TRBJ1-1; possibly TRBD1 for D (5 bases). V lost 3 bases, J lost 3 bases, and 11 bases lay in between. CDR1 and CDR2 (germline): MGHDK, SYGVNS. The CDR3 extends over 14 amino acids. CDR3 coding DNA: TGTGCCAGCAGTGAGGGGGAGTTGTACACTGAAGCTTTCTTT. Its protein is CASSEGELYTEAFF.

This clonotype is labeled medium-sized. The CDR3 here is CASSIGGGQGAQPQHF. As DNA, the CDR3 is TGTGCCAGTAGTATAGGTGGCGGGCAGGGTGCTCAGCCCCAGCATTTT. The chain carries TRBV19 and TRBJ1-5; possible D gene TRBD1, 5 bases. Germline V gives CDR1 LNHDA, CDR2 SQIVND (reference sequence). V was trimmed by 1 base and J by 6 bases, leaving 16 bases between them. The CDR3 has 16 amino acids.

Worth noting for this clonotype: Possible read error: a much larger clone is one base away. The CDR3 does not close with the conserved phenylalanine or tryptophan, likely indicating a read error. V gene TRBV5-1 combines with J gene TRBJ1-3, with 7 positions matching TRBD1. Germline values: CDR1 SGHRS, CDR2 YFSETQ. CDR3 length: 14 amino acids. V shed 4 bases, J shed 9 bases, and the junction held 10 bases outside the gene matches. The CDR3 sequence: CASSPGGRESTIYY. CDR3 DNA: TGCGCCAGCAGCCCAGGGGGTCGGGAAAGCACCATATATTAT.

In its sample, this clonotype was seen many times. The rearrangement joins TRBV19 to TRBJ1-5; TRBD1 might be the D (5 bases). This CDR3 has 14 amino acids. CDR1 and CDR2 from the germline V gene are LNHDA and SQIVND (reference sequence). Trimming removed 6 bases from V and 5 bases from J, with 14 bases in between. The CDR3 nucleotides are TGTGCCAGTAGCGCTCAGGGACCTCATCAGCCCCAGCATTTT. Translated, it gives CASSAQGPHQPQHF.

This clonotype was seen many times. V is TRBV20-1 and J is TRBJ2-7; TRBD2 aligns across 16 bases. Germline lookup yields CDR1 DFQATT and CDR2 SNEGSKA (reference sequence). The J segment lost 4 bases and the V segment lost 6 bases, leaving 15 bases of the junction unmatched. The CDR3 spans 18 residues. The CDR3 protein is CSALGTSGGAGRGYEQYF. CDR3 coding DNA: TGCAGTGCCCTAGGGACTAGCGGGGGGGCCGGGCGCGGGTACGAGCAGTACTTC.

This clonotype has ten or more counts. The rearrangement uses TRBV4-2 and TRBJ2-7; possible D gene TRBD1, 5 bases. The ends were cut back, 4 bases at V and 4 bases at J, with 11 bases in the middle. The germline V gene has CDR1 LGHNA and CDR2 YNFKEQ. The CDR3 is made up of 13 amino acids. CDR3 amino acids: CASSPHRLYEQYF. CDR3 in DNA: TGTGCCAGCAGCCCACACAGGTTATACGAGCAGTACTTC.

Only a few counts were recorded for this clonotype. V is TRBV4-1 and J is TRBJ1-2; 7 bases map to TRBD1. J gave up 12 bases and V 0 bases, and 16 bases lay outside the gene matches. Germline-derived CDR1 and CDR2 are MGHRA and YSYEKL. The CDR3 runs to 16 residues. The CDR3 sequence is CASSQDPSRGAWGHTF. The CDR3 DNA reads as TGCGCCAGCAGCCAAGATCCTAGCAGGGGGGCTTGGGGCCACACCTTC.

There are many counts of this clonotype. The rearrangement joins TRBV24-1 to TRBJ2-1; D not certain. Germline V CDR1 and CDR2: KGHDR, SFDVKD. This CDR3 contains 13 residues. Trimming pared 3 bases from V and 7 bases from J, leaving 9 bases between. The CDR3 region is CATSDAATNEQFF. In DNA, the CDR3 is TGTGCCACCAGTGATGCCGCTACAAATGAGCAGTTCTTC.

The table lists this clonotype with many counts. The CDR3 sequence is CASSYPPGQGASYSNQPQHF. The CDR3 bases are TGTGCCAGCAGTTACCCCCCGGGACAGGGGGCGTCATATAGCAATCAGCCCCAGCATTTT. J is TRBJ1-5 and V is TRBV6-5; TRBD1 matches 12 bases. The germline V gene encodes CDR1 MNHEY and CDR2 SVGAGI. This CDR3 is built from 20 residues. With 2 bases clipped from V and 0 bases from J, the junction kept 11 bases outside the gene matches.

Here the CDR3 DNA reads TGCGCCAGCAGCCAAGGCCGGGAGACCCAGTACTTC. Amino acid sequence: CASSQGRETQYF. This chain connects TRBV4-1 to TRBJ2-5; no reliable D call. CDR3 size: 12 residues. CDR1 and CDR2 from the germline V gene are MGHRA and YSYEKL. Trimming removed 1 base from V and 5 bases from J, with 5 bases in between.

This clonotype was observed a handful of times. The gene calls are TRBV5-1 and TRBJ2-7; no firm D call. Per the germline V gene, CDR1 is SGHRS and CDR2 is YFSETQ. V shed 4 bases and J shed 7 bases, with 15 bases lying between them. The CDR3 covers 13 residues. The CDR3 here is CASSREGPGEQYF. The CDR3 coding sequence is TGCGCCAGCAGCCGCGAAGGCCCCGGGGAGCAGTACTTC.

This clonotype has only a few counts. CDR3 in amino acids: CASSLELAGLADTQYF. In DNA, the CDR3 is TGTGCCAGCAGTTTAGAGTTGGCGGGATTGGCAGATACGCAGTATTTT. V gene TRBV28 combines with J gene TRBJ2-3, with D perhaps TRBD2 (6 bases). This CDR3 is built from 16 residues. In germline, CDR1 is MDHEN, CDR2 SYDVKM. V shed 2 bases and J shed 4 bases, with 16 bases lying between them.

This clonotype was seen ten or more times. The chain carries TRBV6-1 and TRBJ1-5, with D unresolved. Trimming stripped 2 bases from V and 6 bases from J, with 8 bases between. This CDR3 region has 13 residues. Germline V gives CDR1 MNHNS, CDR2 SASEGT. CDR3 loop: CASSESGFQPQHF. The CDR3 DNA follows: TGTGCCAGCAGTGAATCGGGGTTTCAGCCCCAGCATTTT.